A selection of T cell receptor beta chains follows, all from one sample in a study of blood T cell repertoires in COVID-19. The protocol was immunoSEQ multiplex PCR, while the TCRdb copy is restricted to in-frame clones and leaves out a portion. The sample lists 70,000 or so clones; approximately 80% were seen once. Sequenced material: peripheral blood. These TCRs come from a human donor in a cohort sampled during active COVID-19. Each CDR3 is given with its conserved first and last residue. D genes are given only for firm matches. Some rows mark clone size as missing; the rest say once, few, many or name a class of expanded clone.

size	D	J	V	CDR3	DNA
.	TRBD2	TRBJ2-7	TRBV5-4	CASSLDPSGTREQYF	TGTGCCAGCAGCTTGGACCCTAGCGGAACTCGAGAGCAGTACTTC
.	.	TRBJ2-1	TRBV10-1	CASTAGGRDEQFF	TGCGCCAGCACGGCCGGGGGGCGTGATGAGCAGTTCTTC
.	.	TRBJ2-7	TRBV29-1	CSVAQTYEQYF	TGCAGCGTTGCCCAAACCTACGAGCAGTACTTC
few	TRBD1	TRBJ1-1	TRBV6-5	CASSPTGVLTEAFF	TGTGCCAGCAGCCCGACAGGGGTACTCACTGAAGCTTTCTTT
.	.	TRBJ2-7	TRBV28	CASSPGRQSFYEQYF	TGTGCCAGCAGCCCAGGAAGACAGAGTTTCTACGAGCAGTACTTC
.	.	TRBJ1-5	TRBV21-1	CASSKLEEQGYQPQHF	TGTGCCAGCAGCAAATTGGAGGAACAGGGGTATCAGCCCCAGCATTTT
.	TRBD2	TRBJ2-1	TRBV14	CASSQGFGGGLEQFF	TGTGCCAGCAGCCAAGGATTCGGCGGGGGGCTAGAGCAGTTCTTC
.	TRBD1	TRBJ2-2	TRBV4-3	CASSPGQGRAGELFF	TGCGCCAGCAGCCCCGGACAGGGGAGAGCCGGGGAGCTGTTTTTT
.	.	TRBJ1-6	TRBV21-1	CANQGGSYNSPLHF	TGTGCCAACCAAGGGGGCTCCTATAATTCACCCCTCCACTTT
.	.	TRBJ2-4	TRBV2	CASSDVGVAKNIQYF	TGTGCCAGCAGTGATGTGGGCGTAGCCAAAAACATTCAGTACTTC
.	TRBD2	TRBJ2-1	TRBV7-2	CASRRVGTSGNNEQFF	TGTGCCAGCAGGCGGGTAGGGACTAGCGGGAACAATGAGCAGTTCTTC
.	TRBD2	TRBJ2-1	TRBV18	CASSPGLGNEQFF	TGTGCCAGCTCACCGGGACTAGGAAATGAGCAGTTCTTC
.	.	TRBJ1-5	TRBV6-2/TRBV6-3	CASSRTLNQPQHF	TGTGCCAGCAGTAGGACACTGAATCAGCCCCAGCATTTT
.	.	TRBJ2-7	TRBV19	CASSPGGSYEQYF	TGTGCCAGTAGTCCCGGAGGGTCCTACGAGCAGTACTTC
.	TRBD2	TRBJ2-7	TRBV28	CASSTGTSGSYEQYF	TGTGCCAGCAGTACCGGGACTAGCGGGAGTTACGAGCAGTACTTC
few	TRBD2	TRBJ2-3	TRBV19	CASGTSRGGGTDTQYF	TGTGCCTCCGGGACTAGCCGGGGTGGGGGCACAGATACGCAGTATTTT
.	TRBD2	TRBJ2-7	TRBV6-6	CASSYSALAGEEQYF	TGTGCCAGCAGTTACTCCGCGCTAGCGGGAGAAGAGCAGTACTTC
.	TRBD1	TRBJ1-6	TRBV5-5	CASIRTGGSNSPLHF	TGTGCCAGCATCAGGACAGGGGGTTCTAATTCACCCCTCCACTTT
.	TRBD2	TRBJ2-7	TRBV10-2	CASSGPPGSSGTYEQYF	TGCGCCAGCAGTGGGCCCCCAGGTAGTAGCGGGACCTACGAGCAGTACTTC
.	TRBD2	TRBJ2-2	TRBV2	CASSATKQGGRASWAGELFF	TGTGCCAGCAGTGCCACCAAGCAGGGCGGGAGGGCCTCTTGGGCCGGGGAGCTGTTTTTT
.	.	TRBJ2-2	TRBV7-9	CASSLFGQLTGELFF	TGTGCCAGCAGCTTATTTGGGCAACTCACCGGGGAGCTGTTTTTT
few	TRBD2	TRBJ2-3	TRBV10-3	CATRLAGEVDTQYF	TGTGCCACACGACTAGCGGGAGAGGTGGATACGCAGTATTTT
.	TRBD2	TRBJ2-5	TRBV7-7	CASSSGLAGWETQYF	TGTGCTAGCAGCTCGGGACTAGCGGGATGGGAGACCCAGTACTTC
.	TRBD1	TRBJ1-4	TRBV10-2	CASSESLGAGGVLFF	TGCGCCAGCAGTGAAAGTTTGGGGGCAGGGGGCGTACTGTTTTTT
.	TRBD1	TRBJ1-3	TRBV18	CASSPKGTADREAGNTIYF	TGTGCCAGCTCACCAAAAGGAACCGCGGACAGGGAAGCTGGAAACACCATATATTTT
few	.	TRBJ1-2	TRBV2	CASRADNYGYTF	TGTGCCAGCAGGGCAGATAACTATGGCTACACCTTC
.	TRBD2	TRBJ2-2	TRBV5-1	CASSLGSGRTTGELFF	TGCGCCAGCAGCTTGGGTAGCGGGAGGACGACCGGGGAGCTGTTTTTT
few	.	TRBJ1-5	TRBV28	CASHGLRGAGQPQHF	TGTGCCAGCCATGGTCTTCGGGGGGCTGGGCAGCCCCAGCATTTT
.	.	TRBJ1-4	TRBV7-2	CASSRTAPGLGEKLFF	TGTGCCAGCAGCCGTACGGCCCCGGGGTTAGGGGAAAAACTGTTTTTT
.	TRBD1	TRBJ1-4	TRBV7-8	CASSLWDRVNEKLFF	TGTGCCAGCAGCTTATGGGACAGGGTCAATGAAAAACTGTTTTTT
.	TRBD2	TRBJ2-7	TRBV5-4	CASSFGGGSSYEQYF	TGTGCCAGCAGCTTCGGAGGCGGGAGCTCCTACGAGCAGTACTTC
medium-sized	TRBD1	TRBJ1-5	TRBV5-1	CASKGTVGSNQPQHF	TGCGCCAGCAAGGGGACAGTCGGGAGTAATCAGCCCCAGCATTTT
.	.	TRBJ2-2	TRBV11-2	CASSLRLANTGELFF	TGTGCCAGCAGCTTGAGACTAGCGAACACCGGGGAGCTGTTTTTT
.	.	TRBJ2-5	TRBV15	CATSNGHERQVGGETQYF	TGTGCCACCAGCAATGGTCATGAAAGACAGGTGGGGGGGGAGACCCAGTACTTC
.	TRBD1	TRBJ2-7	TRBV5-4	CASSLRGTGVSHEQYF	TGTGCCAGCAGCCTCCGAGGGACAGGGGTCTCCCACGAGCAGTACTTC
.	.	TRBJ2-1	TRBV4-1	CASSPVSGDEQFF	TGCGCCAGCAGTCCGGTTAGTGGTGATGAGCAGTTCTTC
.	.	TRBJ2-7	TRBV19	CATSRSGTYEQYF	TGTGCCACCTCGAGGAGCGGCACCTACGAGCAGTACTTC
few	.	TRBJ1-2	TRBV6-5	CASSSSNQNGYTF	TGTGCCAGCAGTTCCTCAAACCAGAATGGCTACACCTTC
.	.	TRBJ1-2	TRBV11-2	CASSLDLDFGYTF	TGTGCCAGCAGCTTAGATCTTGACTTTGGCTACACCTTC
.	TRBD1	TRBJ1-1	TRBV11-3	CASSQYGTDTEAFF	TGTGCCAGCAGCCAATATGGGACAGACACTGAAGCTTTCTTT
few	.	TRBJ1-6	TRBV6-1	CASSEALANSPLHF	TGTGCCAGCAGTGAAGCGCTTGCGAATTCACCCCTCCACTTT
.	TRBD1	TRBJ1-2	TRBV29-1	CSVGRGPVGYTF	TGCAGCGTTGGTAGGGGGCCTGTTGGCTACACCTTC
.	TRBD2	TRBJ2-7	TRBV12-3/TRBV12-4	CASSLPRGGQYF	TGTGCCAGCAGTTTACCCCGGGGGGGGCAGTACTTC
.	TRBD2	TRBJ2-3	TRBV25-1	CASSERWGRAKTDTQYF	TGTGCCAGCAGTGAACGTTGGGGGAGGGCCAAAACAGATACGCAGTATTTT
.	.	TRBJ2-1	TRBV7-2	CASSYDYSSYNEQFF	TGTGCCAGCAGCTACGACTATAGCTCCTACAATGAGCAGTTCTTC
.	TRBD2	TRBJ2-7	TRBV15	CATSRDLAGYEQYF	TGTGCCACCAGCAGAGACCTAGCGGGCTACGAGCAGTACTTC
.	.	TRBJ1-1	TRBV9	CASSVGGGVSEAFF	TGTGCCAGCAGCGTAGGTGGGGGGGTGTCTGAAGCTTTCTTT
.	.	TRBJ1-5	TRBV2	CASSSQGYSNQPQHF	TGTGCCAGCAGTAGCCAGGGATATAGCAATCAGCCCCAGCATTTT
.	.	TRBJ2-5	TRBV10-3	CAISGGTGGETQYF	TGTGCCATCAGTGGCGGCACCGGCGGGGAGACCCAGTACTTC